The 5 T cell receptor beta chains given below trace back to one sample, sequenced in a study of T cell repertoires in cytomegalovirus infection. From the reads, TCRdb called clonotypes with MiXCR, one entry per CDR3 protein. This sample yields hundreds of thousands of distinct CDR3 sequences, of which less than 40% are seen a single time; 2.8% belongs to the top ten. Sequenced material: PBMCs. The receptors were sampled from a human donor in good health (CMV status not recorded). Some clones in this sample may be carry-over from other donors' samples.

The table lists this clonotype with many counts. For the CDR3, the DNA is TGTGCCAGCAGCTTAGAGGGACAGTCGAACACTGAAGCTTTCTTT. Its translation is CASSLEGQSNTEAFF. The chain is built from TRBV7-8 and TRBJ1-1; TRBD1 matches at 7 bases. With 1 base clipped from V and 1 base from J, the junction kept 3 bases outside the gene matches. CDR3 size: 15 residues. Germline lookup yields CDR1 SGHVS and CDR2 FQNEAQ. Full variable domain (missing parts from reference TRBV7-8 and TRBJ1-1): GAGVSQSPRYKVAKRGQDVALRCDPISGHVSLFWYQQALGQGPEFLTYFQNEAQLDKSGLPSDRFFAERPEGSVSTLKIQRTQQEDSAVYLCASSLEGQSNTEAFFGQGTRLTVV.

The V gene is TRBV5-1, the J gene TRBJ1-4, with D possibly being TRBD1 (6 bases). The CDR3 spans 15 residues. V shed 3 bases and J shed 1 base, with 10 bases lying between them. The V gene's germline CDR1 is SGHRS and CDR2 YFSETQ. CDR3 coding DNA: TGCGCCAGCAGCTGGGGGCAGGGAACTAATGAAAAACTGTTTTTT. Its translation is CASSWGQGTNEKLFF.

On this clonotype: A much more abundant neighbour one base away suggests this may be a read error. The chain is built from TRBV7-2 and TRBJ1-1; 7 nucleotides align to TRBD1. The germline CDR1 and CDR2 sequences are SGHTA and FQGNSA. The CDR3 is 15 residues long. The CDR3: CASSAPQGLLTEAIF. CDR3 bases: TGTGCCAGCAGCGCCCCACAGGGGTTACTCACTGAAGCTATCTTT.

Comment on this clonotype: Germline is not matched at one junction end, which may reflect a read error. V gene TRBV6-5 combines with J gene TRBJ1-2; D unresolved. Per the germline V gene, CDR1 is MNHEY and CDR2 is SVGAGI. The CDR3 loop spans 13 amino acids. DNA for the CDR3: TGTTCCAGCAGTCGAGCAGGAAACTATGGCTACACCTTC. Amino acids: CSSSRAGNYGYTF.

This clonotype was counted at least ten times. This chain's CDR3 is CAISESQQFYEQYF. CDR3 DNA: TGTGCCATCAGTGAGTCCCAACAGTTCTACGAGCAGTACTTC. The chain links TRBV10-3 to TRBJ2-7, with D unresolved. V was pared by 0 bases and J by 3 bases, with 9 bases between. Germline CDR1 and CDR2: ENHRY and SYGVKD. The CDR3 is made up of 14 amino acids.